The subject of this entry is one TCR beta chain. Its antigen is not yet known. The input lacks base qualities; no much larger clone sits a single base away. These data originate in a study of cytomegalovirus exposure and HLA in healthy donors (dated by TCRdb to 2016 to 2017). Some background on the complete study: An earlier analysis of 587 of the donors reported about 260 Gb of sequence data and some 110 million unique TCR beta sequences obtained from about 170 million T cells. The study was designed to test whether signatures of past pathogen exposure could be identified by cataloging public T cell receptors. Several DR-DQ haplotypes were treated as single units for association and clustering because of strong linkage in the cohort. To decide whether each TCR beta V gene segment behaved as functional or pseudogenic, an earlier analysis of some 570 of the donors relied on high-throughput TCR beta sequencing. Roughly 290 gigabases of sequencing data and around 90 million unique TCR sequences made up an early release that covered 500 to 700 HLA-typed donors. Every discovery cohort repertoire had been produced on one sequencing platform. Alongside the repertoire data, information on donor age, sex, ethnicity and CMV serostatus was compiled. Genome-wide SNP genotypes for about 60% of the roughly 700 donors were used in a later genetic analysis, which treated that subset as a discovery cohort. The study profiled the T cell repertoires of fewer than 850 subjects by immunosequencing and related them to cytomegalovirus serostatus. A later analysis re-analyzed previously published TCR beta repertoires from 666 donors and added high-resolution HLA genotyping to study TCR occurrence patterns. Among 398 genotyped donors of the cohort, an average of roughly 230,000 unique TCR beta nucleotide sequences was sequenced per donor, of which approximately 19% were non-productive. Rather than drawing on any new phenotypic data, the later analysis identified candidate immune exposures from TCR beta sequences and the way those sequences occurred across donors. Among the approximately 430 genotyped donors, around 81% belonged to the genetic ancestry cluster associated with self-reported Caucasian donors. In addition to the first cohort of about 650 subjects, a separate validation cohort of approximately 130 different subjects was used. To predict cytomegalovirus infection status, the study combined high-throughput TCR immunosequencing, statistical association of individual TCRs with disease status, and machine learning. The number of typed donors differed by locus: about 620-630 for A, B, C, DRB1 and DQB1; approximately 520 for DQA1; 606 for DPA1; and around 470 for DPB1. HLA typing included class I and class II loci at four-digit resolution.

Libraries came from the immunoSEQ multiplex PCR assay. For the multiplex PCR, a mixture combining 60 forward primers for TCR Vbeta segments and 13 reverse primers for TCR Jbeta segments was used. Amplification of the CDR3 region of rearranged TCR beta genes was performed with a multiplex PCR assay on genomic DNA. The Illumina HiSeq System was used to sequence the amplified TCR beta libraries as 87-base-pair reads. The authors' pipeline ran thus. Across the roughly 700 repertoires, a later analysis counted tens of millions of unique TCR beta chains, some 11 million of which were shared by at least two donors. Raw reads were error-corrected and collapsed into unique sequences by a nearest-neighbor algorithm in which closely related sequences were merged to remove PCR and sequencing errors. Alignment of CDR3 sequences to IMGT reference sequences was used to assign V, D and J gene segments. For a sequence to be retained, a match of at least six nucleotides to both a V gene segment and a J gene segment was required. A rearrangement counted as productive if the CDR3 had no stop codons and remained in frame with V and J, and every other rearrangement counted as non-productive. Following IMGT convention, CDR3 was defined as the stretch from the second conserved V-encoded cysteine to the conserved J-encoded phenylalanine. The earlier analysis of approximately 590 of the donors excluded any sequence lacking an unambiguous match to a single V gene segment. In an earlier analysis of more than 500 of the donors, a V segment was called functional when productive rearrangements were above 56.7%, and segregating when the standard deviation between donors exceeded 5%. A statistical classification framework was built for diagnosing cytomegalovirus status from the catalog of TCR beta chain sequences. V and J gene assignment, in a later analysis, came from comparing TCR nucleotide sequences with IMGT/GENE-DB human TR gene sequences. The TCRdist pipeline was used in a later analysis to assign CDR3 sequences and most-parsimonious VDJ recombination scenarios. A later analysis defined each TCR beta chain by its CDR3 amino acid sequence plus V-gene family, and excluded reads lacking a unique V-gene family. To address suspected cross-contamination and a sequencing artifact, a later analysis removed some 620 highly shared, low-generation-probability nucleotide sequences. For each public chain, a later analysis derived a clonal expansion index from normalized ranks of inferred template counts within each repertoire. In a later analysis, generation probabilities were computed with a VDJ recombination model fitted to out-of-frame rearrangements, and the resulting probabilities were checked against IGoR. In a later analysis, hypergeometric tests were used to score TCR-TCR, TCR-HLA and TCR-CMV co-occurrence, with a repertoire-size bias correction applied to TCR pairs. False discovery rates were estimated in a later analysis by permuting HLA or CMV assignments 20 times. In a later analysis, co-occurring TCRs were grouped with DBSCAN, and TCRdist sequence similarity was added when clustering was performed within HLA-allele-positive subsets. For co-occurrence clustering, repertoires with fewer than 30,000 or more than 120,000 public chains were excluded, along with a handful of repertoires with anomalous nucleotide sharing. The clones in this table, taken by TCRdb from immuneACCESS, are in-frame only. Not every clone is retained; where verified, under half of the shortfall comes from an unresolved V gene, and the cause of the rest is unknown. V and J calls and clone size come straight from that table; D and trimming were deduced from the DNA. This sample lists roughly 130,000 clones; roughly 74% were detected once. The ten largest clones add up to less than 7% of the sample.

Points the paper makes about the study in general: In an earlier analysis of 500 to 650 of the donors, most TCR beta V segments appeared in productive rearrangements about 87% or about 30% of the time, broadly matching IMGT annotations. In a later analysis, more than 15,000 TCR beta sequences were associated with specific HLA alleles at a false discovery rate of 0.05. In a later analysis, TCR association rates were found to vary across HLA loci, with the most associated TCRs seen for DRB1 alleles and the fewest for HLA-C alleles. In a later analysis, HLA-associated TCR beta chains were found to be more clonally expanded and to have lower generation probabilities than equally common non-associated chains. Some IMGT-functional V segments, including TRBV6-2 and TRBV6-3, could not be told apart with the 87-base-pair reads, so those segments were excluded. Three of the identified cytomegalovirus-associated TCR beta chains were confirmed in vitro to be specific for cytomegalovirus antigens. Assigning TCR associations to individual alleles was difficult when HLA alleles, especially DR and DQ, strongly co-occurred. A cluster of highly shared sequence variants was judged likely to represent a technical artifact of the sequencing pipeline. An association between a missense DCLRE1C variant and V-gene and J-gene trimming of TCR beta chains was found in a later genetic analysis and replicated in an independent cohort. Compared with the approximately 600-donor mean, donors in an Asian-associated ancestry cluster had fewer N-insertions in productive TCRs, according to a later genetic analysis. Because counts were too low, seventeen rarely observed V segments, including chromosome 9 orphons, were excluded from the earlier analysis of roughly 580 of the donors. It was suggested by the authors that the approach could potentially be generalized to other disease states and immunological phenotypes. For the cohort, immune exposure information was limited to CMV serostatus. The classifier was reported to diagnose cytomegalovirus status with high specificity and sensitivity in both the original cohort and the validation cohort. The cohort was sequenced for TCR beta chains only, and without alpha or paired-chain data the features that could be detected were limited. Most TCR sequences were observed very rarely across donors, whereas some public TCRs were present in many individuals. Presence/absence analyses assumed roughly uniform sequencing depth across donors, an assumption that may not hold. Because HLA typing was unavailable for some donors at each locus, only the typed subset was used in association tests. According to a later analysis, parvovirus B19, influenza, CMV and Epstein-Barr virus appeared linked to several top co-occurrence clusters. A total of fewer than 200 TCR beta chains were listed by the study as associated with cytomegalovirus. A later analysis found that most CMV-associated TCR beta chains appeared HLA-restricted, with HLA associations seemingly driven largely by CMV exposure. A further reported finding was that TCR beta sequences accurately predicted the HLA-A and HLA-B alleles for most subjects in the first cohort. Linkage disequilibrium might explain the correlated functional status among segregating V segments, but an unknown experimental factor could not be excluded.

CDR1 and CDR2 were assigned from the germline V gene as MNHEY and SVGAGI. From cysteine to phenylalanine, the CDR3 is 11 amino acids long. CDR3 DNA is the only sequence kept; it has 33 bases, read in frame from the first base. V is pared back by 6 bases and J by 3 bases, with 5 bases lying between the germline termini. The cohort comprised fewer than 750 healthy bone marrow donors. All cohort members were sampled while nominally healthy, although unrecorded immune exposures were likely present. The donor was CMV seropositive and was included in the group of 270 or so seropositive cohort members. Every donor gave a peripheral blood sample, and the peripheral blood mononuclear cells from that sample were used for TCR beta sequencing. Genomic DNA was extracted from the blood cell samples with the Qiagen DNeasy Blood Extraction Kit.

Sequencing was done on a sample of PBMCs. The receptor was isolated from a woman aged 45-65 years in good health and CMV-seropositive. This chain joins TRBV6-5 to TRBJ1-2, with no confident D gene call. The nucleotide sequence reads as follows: TGTGCCAGCAGAGCGGACTATGGCTACACCTTC. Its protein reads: CASRADYGYTF.